A selection of T cell receptor beta chains follows, all from one sample in a study of blood T cell repertoires in COVID-19. Profiling relied on immunoSEQ multiplex PCR, and the TCRdb table lists in-frame clones only, not all of them. The profile shows more than 65,000 clones, over 60% of them singletons. What was sequenced was peripheral blood. The receptors derive from a woman over 75 with active or convalescent COVID-19. CDR3s include the opening cysteine and the closing phenylalanine or tryptophan. Each record gives: D gene, J gene, clone size, V gene, CDR3 DNA, CDR3 protein. A D gene is named only where the DNA matches it firmly. Expanded clones are given a class, and other clones once, few, many or no size at all.

TRBD1,TRBJ2-7,NA,TRBV7-8,TGTGCCAGCAGCTTAGCGTTTTTTAGAGGACAGGGAGTTCACGAGCAGTACTTC,CASSLAFFRGQGVHEQYF
NA,TRBJ1-1,few,TRBV6-5,TGTGCCAGCAGTAACATGAACACTGAAGCTTTCTTT,CASSNMNTEAFF
NA,TRBJ1-5,many,TRBV19,TGTGCCAGTAGTATTCGCAGGGTCAGCAATCAGCCCCAGCATTTT,CASSIRRVSNQPQHF
TRBD1,TRBJ2-1,NA,TRBV4-3,TGCGCCAGCAGCCAAGTGCCGGACAGGAGTTACAATGAGCAGTTCTTC,CASSQVPDRSYNEQFF
TRBD1,TRBJ1-4,NA,TRBV2,TGTGCCAGCAGCTACGGGACAGTCGATGAAAAACTGTTTTTT,CASSYGTVDEKLFF
NA,TRBJ2-5,NA,TRBV18,TGTGCCAGCTCACCAGCAGGATCGGAGACCCAGTACTTC,CASSPAGSETQYF
NA,TRBJ2-2,NA,TRBV7-2,TGTGCCAGCAGCTTAGCGGGAGGTCGGAACACCGGGGAGCTGTTTTTT,CASSLAGGRNTGELFF
NA,TRBJ1-3,NA,TRBV9,TGTGCCAGCAGCGCTATAGATAACTCTGGAAACACCATATATTTT,CASSAIDNSGNTIYF
TRBD1,TRBJ1-4,NA,TRBV6-1,TGTGCCAGCAGTGACAGGGGGCGATGGGGGAAACTGTTTTTT,CASSDRGRWGKLFF
NA,TRBJ2-1,NA,TRBV12-3/TRBV12-4,TGTGCCAGCAGTCTCAGACTAGTCGGTGAGCAGTTCTTC,CASSLRLVGEQFF
NA,TRBJ2-5,NA,TRBV5-6,TGTGCCAGCAGCTTCGGTTCATCGGAGACCCAGTACTTC,CASSFGSSETQYF
NA,TRBJ1-5,NA,TRBV10-3,TGTGCCATCGGCCCGGGTGAAGTCGATCAGCCCCAGCATTTT,CAIGPGEVDQPQHF
NA,TRBJ2-1,few,TRBV12-3/TRBV12-4,TGTGCCAGCAGCGAGCTACAGGAGCAGTTCTTC,CASSELQEQFF
TRBD1,TRBJ1-1,NA,TRBV6-2/TRBV6-3,TGTGCCAGCAGTTACTCGCGCAGGGGGAGTGCTATTGCTTTCTTT,CASSYSRRGSAIAFF
NA,TRBJ2-5,NA,TRBV7-6,TGTGCCAGCAGCCCGTACCAAGAGACCCAGTACTTC,CASSPYQETQYF
NA,TRBJ1-2,NA,TRBV30,TGTGCCTGGACCCGGAGGAGACCCGGCCGCTATGGCTACACCTTC,CAWTRRRPGRYGYTF
NA,TRBJ2-7,NA,TRBV25-1,TGTGCCAGCAGTGTTGTGCACGGCGAGCAGTACTTC,CASSVVHGEQYF
NA,TRBJ1-1,NA,TRBV19,TGTGCCAGTAGTTTCAACACGTACCAGGGGGCTTTCTTT,CASSFNTYQGAFF
NA,TRBJ2-5,NA,TRBV30,TGTGCCTGGAGTCTCGGACTACACCAATTTCAAGAGACCCAGTACTTC,CAWSLGLHQFQETQYF
TRBD2,TRBJ2-1,NA,TRBV5-1,TGCGCCAGCAGGATAGGAGCGGGGGCGGATGAGCAGTTCTTC,CASRIGAGADEQFF
TRBD1,TRBJ2-3,NA,TRBV19,TGTGCCAGTAGTCCCGGGACAGGCTACACAGATACGCAGTATTTT,CASSPGTGYTDTQYF
NA,TRBJ1-1,few,TRBV15,TGTGCCACCAGCAGAGATCAAACACTGAACACTGAAGCTTTCTTT,CATSRDQTLNTEAFF
TRBD1,TRBJ2-7,once,TRBV7-9,TGTGCCAGCAGCTTAGTGGGGGACAGGGGGATAAGGTCCTACGAGCAGTACTTC,CASSLVGDRGIRSYEQYF
NA,TRBJ1-6,few,TRBV5-6,TGTGCCAGCAGCCACCGGGGGAAGAGGTCACCCCTCCACTTT,CASSHRGKRSPLHF
NA,TRBJ1-2,few,TRBV5-1,TGCGCCAGCAGCTTGGAGGCAGGGTCGGCTGGCTACACCTTC,CASSLEAGSAGYTF
NA,TRBJ1-3,few,TRBV3-1/TRBV3-2,TGTGCCAGCCACCCCGGTTCGGGCTCTGGAAACACCATATATTTT,CASHPGSGSGNTIYF
NA,TRBJ1-5,NA,TRBV19,TGTGCCAGTACAATGATAGTTGGGCCCCATCAGCCCCAGCATTTT,CASTMIVGPHQPQHF
NA,TRBJ1-1,once,TRBV4-3,TGCGCCAGCAGCCAAGATGATTGGGGGGGCACTGAAGCTTTCTTT,CASSQDDWGGTEAFF
TRBD1,TRBJ2-5,NA,TRBV6-2/TRBV6-3,TGTGCCAGCAGTTCTAACAGGGGGCAGGGGACCCAGTACTTC,CASSSNRGQGTQYF
NA,TRBJ2-1,NA,TRBV5-4,TGTGCCAGCAGCTCGGGAAGTACCTTTAATGAGCAGTTCTTC,CASSSGSTFNEQFF
NA,TRBJ1-1,once,TRBV5-1,TGCGCCAGCAGCTTGGCCGTTGGGGGGTACACTGAAGCTTTCTTT,CASSLAVGGYTEAFF
TRBD2,TRBJ2-5,many,TRBV27,TGTGCCAGCAGTAAGACGGGACTAGCGGGGGCCGCCTTCCAAGAGACCCAGTACTTC,CASSKTGLAGAAFQETQYF